This T cell receptor beta chain was identified in a study of T cells in Graves' hyperthyroidism and ophthalmopathy. General study points: With a median lead of around 6.7 months before onset, the model predicted ophthalmopathy. Most thyroid clonotypes that were expanded above 0.001 also turned up in blood.

Worth noting for this clonotype: Its cognate antigen is unknown.

It was uncontrolled infection, other autoimmune disease, pregnancy or lactation that excluded patients. Clinical symptoms, serum thyroxine and TRAb, thyroid ultrasound and orbital computed tomography were used for the diagnoses. V lost 0 bases to trimming and J lost 2 bases; unmatched junction nucleotides: 3. The CDR3 sequence is 16 residues long. Per germline, CDR1 ENHRY and CDR2 SYGVKD. What was amplified from RNA transcripts were TCR beta CDR3 regions. First-round RT-PCR with HTBI primers amplified the TCR CDR3 region. TCRdb reprocessed the multiplex PCR reads via MiXCR and lists one record per CDR3 protein. The top ten clones hold less than 9.5% of a sample with about 660,000 distinct CDR3 sequences, 45% of them seen once.

Sequenced sample: peripheral blood or thyroid tissue (not recorded which). This sequence was found in an adult man with Graves' disease, either hyperthyroidism or ophthalmopathy (not recorded which). The V call is TRBV10-3, the J call TRBJ2-7; 11 bases map to TRBD1. This chain's CDR3 is CAISESGTGGTYEQYF. CDR3 bases: TGTGCCATCAGTGAGTCAGGGACAGGGGGGACCTACGAGCAGTACTTC.